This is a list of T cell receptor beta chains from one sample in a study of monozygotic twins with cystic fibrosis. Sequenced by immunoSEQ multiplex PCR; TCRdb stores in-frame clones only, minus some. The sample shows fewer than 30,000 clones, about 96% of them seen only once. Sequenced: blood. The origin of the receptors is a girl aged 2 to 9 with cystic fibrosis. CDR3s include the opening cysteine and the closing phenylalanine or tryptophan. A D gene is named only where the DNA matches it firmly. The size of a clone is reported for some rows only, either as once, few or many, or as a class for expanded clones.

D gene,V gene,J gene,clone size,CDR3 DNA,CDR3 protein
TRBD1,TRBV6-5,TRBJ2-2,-,TGTGCCAGCAGAGGGGGCAGGGACACCGGGGAGCTGTTTTTT,CASRGGRDTGELFF
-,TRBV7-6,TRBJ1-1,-,TGTGCCAGCAGCTTAGTAGGGAAGGAAGCTTTCTTT,CASSLVGKEAFF
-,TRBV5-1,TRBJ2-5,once,TGCGCCAGCAGCTTGGCCGGGGGCGGGACCCAGTACTTC,CASSLAGGGTQYF
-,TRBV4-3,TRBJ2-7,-,TGCGCCAGCAGCCAAGGTGAGGGCGGCGAGCAGTACTTC,CASSQGEGGEQYF
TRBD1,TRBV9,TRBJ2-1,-,TGTGCCAGCAGCGCCGGGACAGGGTCCTACAATGAGCAGTTCTTC,CASSAGTGSYNEQFF
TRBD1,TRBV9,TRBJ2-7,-,TGTGCCAGCAGCCTCGGACAGGGGGGGTCCTACGAGCAGTACTTC,CASSLGQGGSYEQYF
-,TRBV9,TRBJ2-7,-,TGTGCCAGCAGCCCCCGAAGGGCGGACTCCTCCTACGAGCAGTACTTC,CASSPRRADSSYEQYF
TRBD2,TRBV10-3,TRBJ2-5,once,TGTGCCATCGGGGCTAGCGGAGGGTTCGAGACCCAGTACTTC,CAIGASGGFETQYF
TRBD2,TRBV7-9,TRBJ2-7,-,TGTGCCAGCAGCTTTCACCAAGCGGGATCGGGCGAGCAGTACTTC,CASSFHQAGSGEQYF
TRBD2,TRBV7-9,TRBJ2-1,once,TGTGCCAGCAGCTCTAGGGTGTGGATTAGCGGGACCCTCTACAATGAGCAGTTCTTC,CASSSRVWISGTLYNEQFF
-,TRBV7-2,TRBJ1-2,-,TGTGCCAGCAGCCTAAATTGGAAGGGAGCTAACTATGGCTACACCTTC,CASSLNWKGANYGYTF
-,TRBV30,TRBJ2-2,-,TGTGCCTGGAGTGTAGGGGGGGGCGCCTACTTAGGGGAGCTGTTTTTT,CAWSVGGGAYLGELFF
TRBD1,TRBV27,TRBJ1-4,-,TGTGCCAGCAGTTTGGGGGGGACAGGGCAAGAAAAACTGTTTTTT,CASSLGGTGQEKLFF
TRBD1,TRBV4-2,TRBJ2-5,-,TGTGCCAGCAGCCAGGAAACACAGGGGGCTCCCCGACAAGAGACCCAGTACTTC,CASSQETQGAPRQETQYF
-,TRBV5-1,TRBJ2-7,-,TGCGCCAGCCAATCTCCGGGATCCGCAGGGAACGAGCAGTACTTC,CASQSPGSAGNEQYF
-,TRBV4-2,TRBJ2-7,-,TGTGCCAGCAGCCAAGCTGTAGCGGAGAACTACGAGCAGTACTTC,CASSQAVAENYEQYF
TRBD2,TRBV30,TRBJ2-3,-,TGTGCCTGGAGTGTACTAGCGGGAGATACGCAGTATTTT,CAWSVLAGDTQYF
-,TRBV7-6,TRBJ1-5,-,TGTGCCAGCAGCTCTCTTGCTCCGGGGCATAGCAATCAGCCCCAGCATTTT,CASSSLAPGHSNQPQHF
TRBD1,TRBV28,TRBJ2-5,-,TGTGCCACGCTTCCTGCCGGGACAGGGGGCGCGGAGACCCAGTACTTC,CATLPAGTGGAETQYF
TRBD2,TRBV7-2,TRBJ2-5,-,TGTGCCAGCAGCTTTAACCTGGGACGGGACTACCCTCAAGTAGAGACCCAGTACTTC,CASSFNLGRDYPQVETQYF
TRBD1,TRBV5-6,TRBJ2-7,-,TGTGCCAGCAGCTTGGGGCAGGGGGCTCTCTACGAGCAGTACTTC,CASSLGQGALYEQYF
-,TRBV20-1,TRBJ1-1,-,TGCAGTGCTCGGGGGGGAGCTTTCTTT,CSARGGAFF
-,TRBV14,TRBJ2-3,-,TGTGCCAGCAGCCCGGGGTGGGGAGGCACAGATACGCAGTATTTT,CASSPGWGGTDTQYF
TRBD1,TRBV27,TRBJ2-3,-,TGTGCCAGCAGTCTAATATACCGACCGGGACAGGTTTACACAGATACGCAGTATTTT,CASSLIYRPGQVYTDTQYF
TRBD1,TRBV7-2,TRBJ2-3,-,TGTGCCAGCAGCAAACGACAGGGGGGAGATACGCAGTATTTT,CASSKRQGGDTQYF
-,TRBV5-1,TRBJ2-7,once,TGCGCCAGCAGGGGGTTCGACGAGCAGTACTTC,CASRGFDEQYF
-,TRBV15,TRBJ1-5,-,TGTGCCACCAGCAGAGGCAGCTCTAATCAGCCCCAGCATTTT,CATSRGSSNQPQHF
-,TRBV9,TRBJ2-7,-,TGTGCCAGCAGCGTAGGCAGAGTGTCCTACGAGCAGTACTTC,CASSVGRVSYEQYF
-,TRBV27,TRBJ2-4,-,TGTGCCAGCAGACTGCAGGGTTTAGCCAAAAACATTCAGTACTTC,CASRLQGLAKNIQYF
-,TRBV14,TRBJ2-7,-,TGTGCCAGCAGCCACTCCTACGAGCAGTACTTC,CASSHSYEQYF
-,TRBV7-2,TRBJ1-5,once,TGTGCCAGCAGCTTAGATGTACAGGATTATCAGCCCCAGCATTTT,CASSLDVQDYQPQHF
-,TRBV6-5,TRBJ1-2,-,TGTGCCAGCAGCCTAGCGGGTTATGGCTACACCTTC,CASSLAGYGYTF
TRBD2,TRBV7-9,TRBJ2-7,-,TGTGCCAGCAGTAGCGGGAATAGCTACGAGCAGTACTTC,CASSSGNSYEQYF
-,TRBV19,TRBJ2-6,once,TGTGCCAGTAGTTCCCGGGGTAGGGCCACCCGCCCGCGAGGGGCCAACGTCCTGACTTTC,CASSSRGRATRPRGANVLTF
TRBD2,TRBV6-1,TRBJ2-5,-,TGTGCCAGCAGCCCTACCTCGCGGGGGACCGACACCCAGTACTTC,CASSPTSRGTDTQYF
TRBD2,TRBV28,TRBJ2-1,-,TGTGCCAGCAGTTTTTCCCGCGGCGGGAGGGTATGGGACAATGAGCAGTTCTTC,CASSFSRGGRVWDNEQFF
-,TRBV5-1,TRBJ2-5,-,TGCGCCAGCAGCTTGCTCGGGCGGCCTGTCCAAGAGACCCAGTACTTC,CASSLLGRPVQETQYF
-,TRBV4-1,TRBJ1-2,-,TGCGCCAGCAGCCAAGTATTGGGGGGCAGGGCCTCATATGGCTACACCTTC,CASSQVLGGRASYGYTF
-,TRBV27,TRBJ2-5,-,TGTGCCAGCAGTTTCCAAGAGACCCAGTACTTC,CASSFQETQYF
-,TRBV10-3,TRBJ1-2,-,TGTGCCATCAGTCAGGGGAACTATGGCTACACCTTC,CAISQGNYGYTF
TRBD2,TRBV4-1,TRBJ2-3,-,TGCGCCAGCAGCCAAGATAAGACTAGCGGACGCACAGATACGCAGTATTTT,CASSQDKTSGRTDTQYF
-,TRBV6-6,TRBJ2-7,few,TGTGCCAGCAGGCCGCCCCAGGAACCCTTCGGCGAGCAGTACTTC,CASRPPQEPFGEQYF
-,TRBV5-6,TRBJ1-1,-,TGTGCCAGCACTGGGGGACGCCTTATGAACACTGAAGCTTTCTTT,CASTGGRLMNTEAFF
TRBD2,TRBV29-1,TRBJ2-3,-,TGCAGCGTTGAAAGCGGGAGTAGCACAGATACGCAGTATTTT,CSVESGSSTDTQYF
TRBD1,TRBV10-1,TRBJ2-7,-,TGCGCCAGCAGTAAAACCGGGACAGCCTTCCGCGAGCAGTACTTC,CASSKTGTAFREQYF
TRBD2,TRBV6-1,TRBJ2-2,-,TGTGCCAGCAAAACTAGCGGGATCAACACCGGGGAGCTGTTTTTT,CASKTSGINTGELFF